The 30 T cell receptor beta chains below all came from one sample that was sequenced in a study of blood T cells in healthy people across ages (dated by TCRdb to the mid-2010s). Libraries were constructed by 5' RACE. The instrument was an Illumina HiSeq 2500. A second roughly 7 to 11 cycle PCR used a sample-barcoded 5' primer and a J-beta primer mix. The public reads were reprocessed in TCRdb via fastp at Q25 and MiXCR, keeping in-frame beta chains. CDR3 protein duplicates are merged, each entry listing the most common genes and DNA. Across this sample there are about 830,000 distinct CDR3 sequences, with roughly 60% seen only once. About a quarter of the sample belongs to the ten largest clones. The material sequenced was blood. The receptors were sampled from a man aged 30 to 39 in good health.

This chain joins TRBV20-1 and TRBJ1-6; possibly TRBD1 for D (5 bases). Deletions cut 5 bases from V and 4 bases from J, with 9 bases between. The CDR3 sequence is 13 residues long. Germline CDR1 and CDR2: DFQATT and SNEGSKA (reference sequence). Here the CDR3 reads CSAPTAYNSPLHF. The CDR3 bases are TGCAGTGCTCCGACAGCATATAATTCACCCCTCCACTTT.

This clonotype was seen a handful of times. The chain is built from TRBV29-1 and TRBJ2-7, with 7 nucleotides matching TRBD1. The CDR3 covers 12 residues. Losses at the gene ends were 5 bases for V and 4 bases for J; bases not matched to a gene: 5. CDR1 and CDR2 from the germline V gene are SQVTM and ANQGSEA. The CDR3 loop reads CSVWSGGYEQYF. CDR3 nucleotide sequence: TGCAGCGTTTGGTCAGGGGGTTACGAGCAGTACTTC.

The V and J genes are TRBV27 and TRBJ1-6, with D possibly matching TRBD1 (5 bases). Germline V lookup: CDR1 MNHEY, CDR2 SMNVEV (reference sequence). The V end lost 2 bases, the J end lost 8 bases, and 25 bases lay between the germline ends. This CDR3 has 19 amino acids. In DNA form, the CDR3 reads TGTGCCAGCAGTTTAAAGGCAGGGATAAGCAGGGATCTGTATTCACCCCTCCACTTT. Translated: CASSLKAGISRDLYSPLHF.

The gene calls are TRBV5-1 and TRBJ1-1; 7 bases agree with TRBD1. The CDR3 has 15 residues. Germline CDR1 is SGHRS and CDR2 is YFSETQ. V was pared by 3 bases and J by 0 bases, with 5 bases of the junction left unmatched. The CDR3 sequence is CASSSTGYMNTEAFF. CDR3 DNA sequence: TGCGCCAGCAGCTCGACAGGGTACATGAACACTGAAGCTTTCTTT.

V and J are TRBV5-1 and TRBJ2-3; possibly TRBD1 for D (5 bases). CDR1 and CDR2 from the germline V gene are SGHRS and YFSETQ. The length of the CDR3 is 13 residues. Trimming left V 6 bases short and J 5 bases short, with 13 bases between. The CDR3 loop is CASNQGRIDTQYF. The CDR3 DNA sequence: TGCGCCAGCAACCAGGGTAGGATAGATACGCAGTATTTT.

This clonotype has more than one count but fewer than ten. The J gene is TRBJ2-3, the V gene TRBV3-1, with a weak D call TRBD1 (5 bases). The CDR3 length is 15 residues. Germline V gives CDR1 LGHDT, CDR2 YNNKEL (reference sequence). V lost 0 bases, J lost 4 bases, and 11 bases lay in between. The CDR3 DNA reads as TGTGCCAGCAGCCAAGATCCAGGGAAGGCAGATACGCAGTATTTT. This codes for CASSQDPGKADTQYF.

The genes are TRBV28 and TRBJ2-7; the D gene is possibly TRBD1 (6 bases). In germline, CDR1 is MDHEN, CDR2 SYDVKM. The CDR3 spans 15 residues. With 6 bases removed from V and 2 bases from J, the gap between germline ends came to 17 bases. CDR3 in DNA: TGTGCCAGCAGACTAACAGGGATGCTGACCTACGAGCAGTACTTC. This sequence encodes CASRLTGMLTYEQYF.

This clonotype was detected ten times or more. The chain has TRBV7-3 and TRBJ2-5; D is perhaps TRBD2 (7 bases). Germline lookup yields CDR1 SGHTA and CDR2 FQGTGA. V lost 6 bases to trimming and J lost 2 bases, with 19 bases between them. The CDR3 sequence is 16 residues long. CDR3 region: CASSVGGGVRQETQYF. The DNA for the CDR3 is TGTGCCAGCAGTGTCGGCGGGGGCGTGAGACAAGAGACCCAGTACTTC.

The chain joins TRBV4-1 to TRBJ2-1; D unresolved. The CDR3 runs 12 residues. Germline lookup yields CDR1 MGHRA and CDR2 YSYEKL. V was trimmed by 8 bases and J by 0 bases, leaving 5 bases between them. The CDR3 region is CASLSSYNEQFF. The CDR3 nucleotides read TGCGCCAGCCTAAGCTCCTACAATGAGCAGTTCTTC.

This chain connects TRBV5-1 to TRBJ2-3, with D possibly being TRBD2 (6 bases). CDR1 and CDR2 (germline): SGHRS, YFSETQ. The CDR3 consists of 16 residues. The V and J ends lost 4 bases and 2 bases respectively, with 17 bases between them. The CDR3 nucleotides read TGCGCCAGCAGCAGGGACTTCCCCTCCAACACAGATACGCAGTATTTT. Its protein is CASSRDFPSNTDTQYF.

On this clonotype itself: Compared with germline, one end of the junction differs, possibly owing to a read error. The CDR3 spells CGARDPQGRAYEQYF. The DNA of the CDR3 is TGCGGTGCTAGAGATCCCCAGGGTAGGGCCTACGAGCAGTACTTC. This chain links TRBV20-1 with TRBJ2-7; D possibly corresponds to TRBD1 (5 bases). CDR1 DFQATT and CDR2 SNEGSKA come from the germline V gene (reference sequence). CDR3 length: 15 amino acids.

The chain uses TRBV20-1 and TRBJ1-4, with D perhaps matching TRBD1 (5 bases). Germline V CDR1 and CDR2: DFQATT, SNEGSKA (reference sequence). There are 12 residues in the CDR3. The germline V and J ends were trimmed by 5 bases and 4 bases, with 8 bases remaining between them. Here the CDR3 reads CSASGGNEKLFF. The DNA of the CDR3 is TGCAGTGCTTCGGGGGGTAATGAAAAACTGTTTTTT.

The genes are TRBV25-1 and TRBJ2-3; D is ambiguous. CDR3 length: 12 residues. Trimming took off 6 bases at V and 2 bases at J, with 6 bases between the two ends. Germline-derived CDR1 and CDR2 are MGHDK and SYGVNS. CDR3 DNA: TGTGCCAGCAGCGACCCCACAGATACGCAGTATTTT. It yields the protein CASSDPTDTQYF.

In its sample, this clonotype was seen once. CDR3 protein: CASSPGGVTEAFF. CDR3 nucleotide sequence: TGTGCCAGCAGCCCCGGGGGGGTGACTGAAGCTTTCTTT. The chain uses TRBV7-9 and TRBJ1-1; D perhaps matches TRBD1 (5 bases). V dropped 5 bases and J dropped 5 bases, with 12 bases sitting between them. The CDR3 covers 13 residues. CDR1 and CDR2 (germline): SEHNR, FQNEAQ (reference sequence).

This clonotype was counted a few times. The gene calls are TRBV28 and TRBJ2-7; 11 bases align to TRBD1. Germline V gene sequence: CDR1 MDHEN, CDR2 SYDVKM. With 6 bases clipped from V and 1 base from J, the junction kept 5 bases outside the gene matches. This CDR3 is built from 15 residues. The CDR3 sequence: CASRGQGGYSYEQYF. CDR3 sequence (DNA): TGTGCCAGCAGGGGACAGGGGGGTTATTCCTACGAGCAGTACTTC.

This sequence joins TRBV2 and TRBJ2-7, with 9 bases fitting TRBD1. The CDR3 loop spans 15 amino acids. The V segment lost 8 bases and the J segment 3 bases; nucleotides outside the gene matches: 11. CDR1 and CDR2 from the germline V gene are SNHLY and FYNNEI. The CDR3 coding sequence is TGTGCCAGCCAAAATACCGGGACAGGGAGCTACGAGCAGTACTTC. It is translated as CASQNTGTGSYEQYF. The variable domain in full, completed from reference TRBV2 and TRBJ2-7, reads EPEVTQTPSHQVTQMGQEVILRCVPISNHLYFYWYRQILGQKVEFLVSFYNNEISEKSEIFDDQFSVERPDGSNFTLKIRSTKLEDSAMYFCASQNTGTGSYEQYFGPGTRLTVT.

The rearrangement links TRBV29-1 to TRBJ2-3, with TRBD2 as a possible D gene (5 bases). The CDR3 extends over 15 amino acids. Germline lookup yields CDR1 SQVTM and CDR2 ANQGSEA. Trimming removed 3 bases at V and 6 bases at J, with 19 bases between. CDR3 sequence reads: CSVDRGQTTPDTQYF. Here the CDR3 DNA reads TGCAGCGTTGATAGAGGGCAGACGACTCCGGATACGCAGTATTTT.

V usage is TRBV7-9 and J usage is TRBJ1-2, with TRBD1 identical over 11 bases. There are 16 residues in the CDR3. The V and J ends lost 2 bases and 4 bases, in that order; junction bases with no gene match: 6. Germline V gene lookup returns CDR1 SEHNR and CDR2 FQNEAQ (reference sequence). The chain's CDR3 is CASSLPRTGGSYGYTF. The CDR3 DNA is TGTGCCAGCAGCTTACCTCGGACAGGGGGCAGCTATGGCTACACCTTC.

This clonotype was counted a few times. The chain uses TRBV5-1 and TRBJ1-6; D is perhaps TRBD1 (5 bases). V lost 2 bases and J 9 bases, leaving 15 bases between the germline ends. The CDR3 consists of 15 residues. The germline V gene has CDR1 SGHRS and CDR2 YFSETQ. Written as DNA, the CDR3 is TGCGCCAGCAGCTTCTTTGACAGAGCCGGTTCACCCCTCCACTTT. This encodes CASSFFDRAGSPLHF.

The chain is built from TRBV29-1 and TRBJ1-1; TRBD1 agrees at 8 bases. Losses at the gene ends were 7 bases for V and 0 bases for J; bases not matched to a gene: 4. The CDR3 extends over 13 amino acids. CDR1 and CDR2 from the germline V gene are SQVTM and ANQGSEA. The CDR3: CSGNRGMNTEAFF. In nucleotides, the CDR3 is TGCAGCGGGAACAGGGGGATGAACACTGAAGCTTTCTTT.

This clonotype came up a few times. V usage is TRBV6-5 and J usage is TRBJ1-2; 7 nucleotides agree with TRBD1. This CDR3 region has 15 residues. Trimming cost V 2 bases and J 4 bases; bases outside gene matches: 7. CDR1 is MNHEY, CDR2 SVGAGI, per germline. The CDR3 region is CASSYATTGSYGYTF. DNA of the CDR3: TGTGCCAGCAGTTACGCGACGACAGGGAGCTATGGCTACACCTTC.

The sample holds many counts of this clonotype. This chain connects TRBV4-3 to TRBJ2-7; D is undetermined. CDR3 length equals 9 residues. CDR1 is LGHNA and CDR2 is YSLEER in the germline V gene. V was pared by 0 bases and J by 12 bases, with 3 bases between. The CDR3 sequence is CASSQDRYF. For the CDR3, the DNA is TGCGCCAGCAGCCAAGATCGGTACTTC.

The CDR3 coding sequence is TGTGCCAGCAGACTAGGAGGGACCCCGTTGGGTGGCGAGCAGTACTTC. It codes for CASRLGGTPLGGEQYF. V usage is TRBV7-2 and J usage is TRBJ2-7; D possibly corresponds to TRBD2 (6 bases). Trimming cost V 6 bases and J 6 bases, with 24 bases left between them. The germline V gene encodes CDR1 SGHTA and CDR2 FQGNSA. The CDR3 contains 16 residues.

The chain recombines TRBV6-2 or TRBV6-3 with TRBJ1-5; possibly TRBD1 for D (6 bases). This CDR3 has 14 residues. The germline gives CDR1 MNHEY, CDR2 SVGEGT. The V and J ends lost 2 bases and 3 bases respectively, with 8 bases between them. CDR3 sequence reads: CASSYGQNNQPQHF. CDR3 in DNA: TGTGCCAGCAGTTACGGACAGAACAATCAGCCCCAGCATTTT.

J is TRBJ2-5 and V is TRBV10-3, with D perhaps matching TRBD1 or TRBD2 (5 bases each). Deletions cut 8 bases from V and 5 bases from J, with 18 bases between. The V gene's germline CDR1 is ENHRY and CDR2 SYGVKD. The CDR3 runs 14 residues. This CDR3 reads CAISEGKGSETQYF. Here the CDR3 DNA reads TGTGCCATCTCCGAGGGGAAGGGGTCGGAGACCCAGTACTTC.

V and J are TRBV7-3 and TRBJ2-1; 11 positions agree with TRBD1. The length of the CDR3 is 16 residues. Germline trimming cut 0 bases from V and 6 bases from J; bases unmatched to any gene: 4. CDR1 is SGHTA and CDR2 is FQGTGA in the germline V gene. The CDR3 coding sequence is TGTGCCAGCAGCTTAACTGGACAGGGGGCCTCCAATGAGCAGTTCTTC. Protein product: CASSLTGQGASNEQFF.

The rearrangement links TRBV7-2 to TRBJ2-1, with 12 positions matching TRBD2. The CDR3 extends over 19 amino acids. Germline V gives CDR1 SGHTA, CDR2 FQGNSA. The J segment lost 7 bases and the V segment lost 5 bases, leaving 18 bases of the junction unmatched. The CDR3 DNA sequence: TGTGCCAGCAGCCTCCGTTCGCCAGGACTAGCGGGGAGGGTGAATGAGCAGTTCTTC. It is translated as CASSLRSPGLAGRVNEQFF.

The rearrangement uses TRBV14 and TRBJ2-3; D is undetermined. This CDR3 has 14 residues. The V end lost 4 bases, the J end lost 3 bases, and 11 bases lay between the germline ends. The germline V gene has CDR1 SGHDN and CDR2 FVKESK. CDR3 sequence (DNA): TGTGCCAGCAGCCGTTCGGTAGCAACAGATACGCAGTATTTT. As protein: CASSRSVATDTQYF.

The chain recombines TRBV7-3 with TRBJ2-1, with D perhaps matching TRBD1 (6 bases). This CDR3 region has 18 residues. With 1 base removed from V and 5 bases from J, the gap between germline ends came to 21 bases. The germline V gene has CDR1 SGHTA and CDR2 FQGTGA. The CDR3 loop is CASSLMGTGQSYHNEQFF. The CDR3 region has the DNA TGTGCCAGCAGCTTAATGGGCACAGGGCAATCCTATCACAATGAGCAGTTCTTC.

The chain combines TRBV10-3 with TRBJ2-1; either TRBD1 or TRBD2 may fit D (6 bases each). Germline loops: CDR1 ENHRY, CDR2 SYGVKD. Trimming pared 10 bases from V and 7 bases from J, leaving 17 bases between. The CDR3 contains 13 residues. CDR3 residues: CATSTGALNEQFF. CDR3 nucleotides: TGTGCCACTTCGACGGGGGCTCTAAATGAGCAGTTCTTC.